This T cell receptor (beta chain) was found in a study of CD8 T cells in ankylosing spondylitis. Study-wide points: Among TCR beta sequences, a motif of under ten highly homologous variants appeared characteristic of ankylosing spondylitis blood. CD8+ cells made up the disease-linked clones, which were relatively rare in peripheral blood. Significant enrichment of disease-linked clones was reported in matched ankylosing spondylitis synovial fluid.

The CDR3 covers 10 residues. Germline CDR1 and CDR2: MGHRA and YSYEKL. On this clonotype: Its specificity is not known. This may be a read error: a much more frequent sequence differs by one nucleotide.

Quantitative barcoded 5'-RACE was used to prepare TCR beta libraries. MiXCR, run by TCRdb on the 5' RACE reads, gives a single entry per CDR3 protein. The sample records 200,000 or so distinct CDR3 sequences, about an eighth being singletons. The receptor was isolated from a female donor with ankylosing spondylitis or in good health (not recorded which). The chain uses TRBV4-1 and TRBJ1-1; D not certain. The sequencing input was blood, either unsorted or a sorted T cell fraction (not recorded which). This CDR3 reads CASTQGLVYF. The CDR3 region has the DNA TGCGCCAGCACCCAAGGCCTGGTGTACTTT.